One and the same sample provided the 2 T cell receptor beta chains below, sequenced in a study of vaccination effects on CD4 cells after COVID-19. This table comes from immunoSEQ multiplex PCR, and its TCRdb copy is limited to in-frame clones, with some not included. The table includes about 47,000 clones, about 70% detected once. Subsequent to 10 days of culture, CD4+ T cells were isolated. Each participant was administered two doses of either the BNT162b2 or the mRNA-1273 vaccine. Antigen specificity for these receptors is unknown. The source material was CD4+ T cells from PBMCs cultured without peptide, sampled after COVID-19 vaccination. The receptor set was obtained from a human donor who received a COVID-19 vaccine.

The rearrangement links TRBV7-9 to TRBJ2-2; possibly TRBD1 for D (5 bases). This CDR3 has 14 residues. Germline-derived CDR1 and CDR2 are SEHNR and FQNEAQ (reference sequence). Trimming stripped 5 bases from V and 1 base from J, with 8 bases between. The CDR3 is CASSAGQNTGELFF. In nucleotides, the CDR3 is TGTGCCAGCAGCGCCGGACAGAACACCGGGGAGCTGTTTTTT.

The chain carries TRBV12-2 and TRBJ1-5. TRBV12-2 is a recognized pseudogene. The CDR3 contains 16 residues. The CDR3 protein is CASRLGSEGWHQPQHF. The DNA for the CDR3 is TGTGCAAGTCGCTTAGGAAGTGAGGGGTGGCATCAGCCCCAGCATTTT.